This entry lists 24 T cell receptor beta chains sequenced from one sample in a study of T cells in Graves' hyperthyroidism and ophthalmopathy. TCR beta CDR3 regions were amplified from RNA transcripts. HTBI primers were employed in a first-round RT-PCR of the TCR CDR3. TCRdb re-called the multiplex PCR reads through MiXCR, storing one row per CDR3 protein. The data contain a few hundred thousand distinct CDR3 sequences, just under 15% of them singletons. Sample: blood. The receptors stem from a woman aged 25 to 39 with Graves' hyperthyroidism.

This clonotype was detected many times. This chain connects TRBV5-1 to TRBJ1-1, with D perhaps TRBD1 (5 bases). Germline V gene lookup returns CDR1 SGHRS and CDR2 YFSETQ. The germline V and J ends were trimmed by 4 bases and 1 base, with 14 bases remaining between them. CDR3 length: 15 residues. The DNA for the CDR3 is TGCGCCAGCAGCGGATCGACAGTACCGAACACTGAAGCTTTCTTT. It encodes CASSGSTVPNTEAFF.

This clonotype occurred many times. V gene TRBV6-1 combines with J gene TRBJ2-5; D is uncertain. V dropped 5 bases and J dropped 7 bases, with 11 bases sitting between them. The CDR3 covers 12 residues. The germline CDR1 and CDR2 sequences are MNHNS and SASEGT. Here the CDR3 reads CASSFGPGTQYF. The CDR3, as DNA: TGTGCCAGCAGTTTCGGGCCGGGGACCCAGTACTTC.

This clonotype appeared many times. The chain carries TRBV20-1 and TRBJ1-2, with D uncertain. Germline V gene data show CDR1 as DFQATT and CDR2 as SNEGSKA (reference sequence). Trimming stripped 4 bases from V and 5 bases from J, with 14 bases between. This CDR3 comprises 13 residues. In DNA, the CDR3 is TGCAGTGCTAATGATCGGTCTAGATATGGCTACACCTTC. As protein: CSANDRSRYGYTF.

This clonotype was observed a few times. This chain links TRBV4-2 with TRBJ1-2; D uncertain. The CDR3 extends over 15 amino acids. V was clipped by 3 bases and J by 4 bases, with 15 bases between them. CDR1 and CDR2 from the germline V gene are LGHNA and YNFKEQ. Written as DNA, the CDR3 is TGTGCCAGCAGCCAGCGAGTGGACCCCCCCTATGGCTACACCTTC. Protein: CASSQRVDPPYGYTF.

The CDR3 protein is CSAGGTGADQQPQHF. The CDR3 nucleotides read TGCAGTGCTGGGGGGACAGGGGCGGACCAACAGCCCCAGCATTTT. The chain links TRBV20-1 to TRBJ1-5, with 10 bases lining up with TRBD1. CDR3 size: 15 residues. With 5 bases clipped from V and 7 bases from J, the junction kept 11 bases outside the gene matches. CDR1 is DFQATT and CDR2 is SNEGSKA in the germline V gene (reference sequence).

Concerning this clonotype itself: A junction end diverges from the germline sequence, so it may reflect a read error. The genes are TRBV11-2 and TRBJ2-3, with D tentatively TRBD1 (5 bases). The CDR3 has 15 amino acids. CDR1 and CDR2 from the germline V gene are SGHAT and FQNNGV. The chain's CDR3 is CASSSKGLDADTQYF. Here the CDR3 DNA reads TGCGCCAGCAGCTCCAAGGGGTTGGACGCAGATACGCAGTATTTT.

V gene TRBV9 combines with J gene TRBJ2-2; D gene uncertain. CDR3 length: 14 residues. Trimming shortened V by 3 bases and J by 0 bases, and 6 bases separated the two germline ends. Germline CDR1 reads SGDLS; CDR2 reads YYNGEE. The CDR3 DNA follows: TGTGCCAGCAGCGACGCTTCGAACACCGGGGAGCTGTTTTTT. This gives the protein CASSDASNTGELFF. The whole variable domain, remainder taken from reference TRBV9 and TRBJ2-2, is DSGVTQTPKHLITATGQRVTLRCSPRSGDLSVYWYQQSLDQGLQFLIQYYNGEERAKGNILERFSAQQFPDLHSELNLSSLELGDSALYFCASSDASNTGELFFGEGSRLTVL.

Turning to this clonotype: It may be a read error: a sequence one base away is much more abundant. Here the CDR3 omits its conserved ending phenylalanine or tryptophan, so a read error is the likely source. The CDR3 coding sequence is TGTGCCTGGAGTTTACACGGTGAAGCTTTCATT. Amino acid sequence: CAWSLHGEAFI. The chain is built from TRBV30 and TRBJ1-1; no clear D gene. The CDR3 extends over 11 amino acids. Germline values: CDR1 GTSNPN, CDR2 SVGIG (reference sequence). Trimming removed 2 bases at V and 7 bases at J, with 8 bases between.

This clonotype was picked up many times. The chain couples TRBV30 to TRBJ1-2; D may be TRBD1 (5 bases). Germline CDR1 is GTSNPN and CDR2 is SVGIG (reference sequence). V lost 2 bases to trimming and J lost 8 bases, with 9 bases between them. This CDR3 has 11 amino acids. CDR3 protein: CAWSFRDGYTF. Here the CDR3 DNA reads TGTGCCTGGAGTTTCAGGGACGGCTACACCTTC. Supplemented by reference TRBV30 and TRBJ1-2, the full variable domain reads SQTIHQWPATLVQPVGSPLSLECTVEGTSNPNLYWYRQAAGRGLQLLFYSVGIGQISSEVPQNLSASRPQDRQFILSSKKLLLSDSGFYLCAWSFRDGYTFGSGTRLTVV.

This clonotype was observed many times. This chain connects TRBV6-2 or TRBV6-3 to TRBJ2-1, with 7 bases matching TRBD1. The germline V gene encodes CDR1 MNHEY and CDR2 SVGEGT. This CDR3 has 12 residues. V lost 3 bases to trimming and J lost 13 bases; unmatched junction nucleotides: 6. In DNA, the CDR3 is TGTGCCAGCAGTTATACCACAGGGGAACAGTTCTTC. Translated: CASSYTTGEQFF.

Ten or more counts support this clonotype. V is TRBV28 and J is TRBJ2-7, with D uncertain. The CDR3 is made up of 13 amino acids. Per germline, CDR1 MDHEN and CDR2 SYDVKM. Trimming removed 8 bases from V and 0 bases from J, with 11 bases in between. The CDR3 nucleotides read TGTGCCAGCGTGACCCCCAGCTCCTACGAGCAGTACTTC. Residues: CASVTPSSYEQYF.

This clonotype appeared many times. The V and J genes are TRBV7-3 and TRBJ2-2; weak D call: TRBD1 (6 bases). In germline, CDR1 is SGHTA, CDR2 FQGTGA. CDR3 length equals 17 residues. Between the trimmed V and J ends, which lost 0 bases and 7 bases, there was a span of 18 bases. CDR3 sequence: CASSLTSAGVRNGELFF. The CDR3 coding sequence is TGTGCCAGCAGCTTAACGTCGGCAGGGGTGAGGAACGGGGAGCTGTTTTTT.

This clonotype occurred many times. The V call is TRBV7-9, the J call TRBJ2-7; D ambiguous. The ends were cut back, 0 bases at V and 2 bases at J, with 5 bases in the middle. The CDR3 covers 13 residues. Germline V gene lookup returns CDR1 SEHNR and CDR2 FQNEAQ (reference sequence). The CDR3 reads CASSLALAYEQYF. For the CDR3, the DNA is TGTGCCAGCAGCTTAGCTCTAGCCTACGAGCAGTACTTC. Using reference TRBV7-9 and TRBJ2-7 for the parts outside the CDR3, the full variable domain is DTGVSQNPRHKITKRGQNVTFRCDPISEHNRLYWYRQTLGQGPEFLTYFQNEAQLEKSRLLSDRFSAERPKGSFSTLEIQRTEQGDSAMYLCASSLALAYEQYFGPGTRLTVT.

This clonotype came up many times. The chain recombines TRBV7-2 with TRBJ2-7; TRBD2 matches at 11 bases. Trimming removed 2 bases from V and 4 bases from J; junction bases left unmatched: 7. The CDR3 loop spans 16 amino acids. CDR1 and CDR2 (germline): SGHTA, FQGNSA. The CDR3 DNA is TGTGCCAGCAGCTTAAATAGCGGGAGGGCCCTTTACGAGCAGTACTTC. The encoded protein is CASSLNSGRALYEQYF.

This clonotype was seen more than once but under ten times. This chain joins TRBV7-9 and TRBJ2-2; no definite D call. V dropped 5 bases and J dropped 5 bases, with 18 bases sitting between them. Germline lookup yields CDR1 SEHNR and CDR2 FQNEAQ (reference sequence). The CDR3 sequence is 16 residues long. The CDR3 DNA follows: TGTGCCAGCAGCCCATCCCTTGGGGTCGAGACCGGGGAGCTGTTTTTT. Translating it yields CASSPSLGVETGELFF.

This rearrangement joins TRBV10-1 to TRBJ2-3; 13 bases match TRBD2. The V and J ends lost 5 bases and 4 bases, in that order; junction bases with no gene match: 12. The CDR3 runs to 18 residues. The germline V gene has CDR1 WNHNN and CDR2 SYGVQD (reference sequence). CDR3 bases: TGCGCCAGCAGTCTGCCAACTAGCGGGAGGGCCAGGGCAGATACGCAGTATTTT. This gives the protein CASSLPTSGRARADTQYF.

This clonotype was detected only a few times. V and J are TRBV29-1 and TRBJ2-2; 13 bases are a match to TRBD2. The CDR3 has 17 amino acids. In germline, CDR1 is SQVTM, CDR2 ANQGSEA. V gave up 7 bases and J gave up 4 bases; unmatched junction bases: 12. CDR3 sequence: CSARTSGSPSATGELFF. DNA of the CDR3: TGCAGCGCGAGGACTAGCGGGAGCCCCAGTGCCACCGGGGAGCTGTTTTTT.

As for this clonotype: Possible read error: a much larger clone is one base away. As DNA, the CDR3 is TGCAGTGCCTTCACCGGGGCTAGCGGGAGTTTCTACAATGAGCAGTTCTTC. Its protein product is CSAFTGASGSFYNEQFF. V is TRBV20-1 and J is TRBJ2-1; 10 bases are a match to TRBD2. The CDR3 totals 17 residues. CDR1 DFQATT and CDR2 SNEGSKA come from the germline V gene (reference sequence). After removal of 6 bases from V and 3 bases from J, the junction contained 14 bases not matched to a gene.

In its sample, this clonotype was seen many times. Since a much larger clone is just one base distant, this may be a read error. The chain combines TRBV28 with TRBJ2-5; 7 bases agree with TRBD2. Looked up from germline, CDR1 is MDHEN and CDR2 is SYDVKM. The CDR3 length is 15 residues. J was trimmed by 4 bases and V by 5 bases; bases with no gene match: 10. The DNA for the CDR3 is TGTGCCAGCAGTCGGGGAGGGATGTTTGGAGAGACCCAGTACTTC. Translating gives CASSRGGMFGETQYF.

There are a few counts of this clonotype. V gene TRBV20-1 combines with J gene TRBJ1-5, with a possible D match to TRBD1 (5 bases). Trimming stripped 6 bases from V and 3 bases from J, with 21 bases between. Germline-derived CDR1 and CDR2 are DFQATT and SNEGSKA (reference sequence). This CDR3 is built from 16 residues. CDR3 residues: CSAQLTIGGNNQPQHF. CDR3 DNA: TGCAGTGCGCAGCTTACAATTGGGGGGAACAATCAGCCCCAGCATTTT.

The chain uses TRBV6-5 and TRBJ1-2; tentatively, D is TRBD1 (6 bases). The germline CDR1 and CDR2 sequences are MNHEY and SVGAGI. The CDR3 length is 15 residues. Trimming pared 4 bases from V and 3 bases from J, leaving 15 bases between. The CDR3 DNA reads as TGTGCCAGCAGTTTAAGGGCAGGGGTTGACTATGGCTACACCTTC. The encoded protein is CASSLRAGVDYGYTF.

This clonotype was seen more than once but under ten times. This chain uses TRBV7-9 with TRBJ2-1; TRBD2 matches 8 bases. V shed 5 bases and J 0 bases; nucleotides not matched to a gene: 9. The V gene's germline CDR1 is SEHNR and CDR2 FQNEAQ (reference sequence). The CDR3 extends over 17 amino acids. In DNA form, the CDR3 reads TGTGCCAGCAGCGCCGGGACTAGGACCCCCTCCTACAATGAGCAGTTCTTC. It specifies CASSAGTRTPSYNEQFF.

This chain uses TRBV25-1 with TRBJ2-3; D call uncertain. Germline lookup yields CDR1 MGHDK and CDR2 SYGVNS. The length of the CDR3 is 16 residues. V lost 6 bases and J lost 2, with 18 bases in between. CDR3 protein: CASRPAPRQATDTQYF. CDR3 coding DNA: TGTGCCAGCAGACCCGCCCCCCGGCAGGCCACAGATACGCAGTATTTT.

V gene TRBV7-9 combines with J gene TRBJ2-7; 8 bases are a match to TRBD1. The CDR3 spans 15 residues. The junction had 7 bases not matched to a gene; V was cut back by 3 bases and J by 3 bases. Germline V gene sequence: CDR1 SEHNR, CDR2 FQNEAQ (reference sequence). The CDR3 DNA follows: TGTGCCAGCAGCTTCATTACAGGGGGGCTCTACGAGCAGTACTTC. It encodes CASSFITGGLYEQYF.